This T cell receptor beta chain was recorded in a study of T cell repertoires in aging, cancer and after chemotherapy. As for the study in general: The full dataset contained around 10 million TCR reads. Overall study results and limits: Age-matched healthy donors had significantly more diverse, less clonal blood TCR repertoires than untreated cancer patients.

Germline CDR1 reads LNHDA; CDR2 reads SQIVND (reference sequence). The V end was cut by 3 bases, the J end by 3 bases, with 9 bases between. CDR3 length equals 13 residues. Rearranged V-D-J TRB sequences were amplified with a mixed TRB-A/B primer pool. From the multiplex PCR reads, TCRdb called clonotypes with MiXCR, one entry per CDR3 protein. The sample includes 9,500 or so distinct CDR3 sequences, about 34% of them seen just once. TCR beta rearrangements were amplified from peripheral blood genomic DNA. Details on this clonotype: Its antigen is undetermined.

The chain employs TRBV19 and TRBJ2-7; D uncertain. This TCR was sampled from a human donor in good health. Sequencing was done on a sample of blood. The CDR3 is CASSIDWGYEQYF. The DNA for the CDR3 is TGTGCCAGTAGTATTGATTGGGGCTACGAGCAGTACTTC.